The source of this T cell receptor beta chain is a study of shared T cell receptors in the human thymus. Profiled with immunoSEQ multiplex PCR; TCRdb holds only in-frame clones, not every one. The table has more than 550,000 clones, around 87% seen once. Germline-derived CDR1 and CDR2 are MNHEY and SMNVEV (reference sequence). The CDR3 totals 14 residues. Trimming took 3 bases from V and 0 from J, leaving 6 bases between them. These same records also appear under a second study, on human thymus T cells. That paper adds: The sample donors, healthy Finnish infants, were having corrective surgery for congenital heart defects. Related research has reported that thymic repertoires overlap highly among unrelated individuals.

The chain links TRBV27 to TRBJ2-1; D not resolved. This receptor was taken from a boy in the first two years of life with a congenital heart defect. Input material: thymocytes. The CDR3 region has the DNA TGTGCCAGCAGTTTCCTAAGCTCCTACAATGAGCAGTTCTTC. Amino acids: CASSFLSSYNEQFF.